The 28 T cell receptor beta chains below were found in one sample sequenced in a study of Ad26.COV2.S vaccination and SARS-CoV-2 variants. Clones were sequenced by immunoSEQ multiplex PCR, and TCRdb holds only the in-frame ones, with some missing. Of 300,000 to 400,000 clones in the sample, 88% are singletons; the top ten hold 6.4%. The treatment was: around 19 received Ad26.COV2.S at low or high dose, single or two shots; roughly five received placebo; per-sample allocation not given. All samples were drawn on day 63, counting from the first vaccine or placebo injection. The sequences come from peripheral blood, collected in a trial of Ad26.COV2.S vaccine versus placebo. The receptors come from a person aged 18-60 years who received the Ad26.COV2.S COVID-19 vaccine or a placebo.

Here the CDR3 reads CASRPDSIYEQYF. The DNA for the CDR3 is TGTGCCAGCAGGCCGGACAGTATCTACGAGCAGTACTTC. This rearrangement joins TRBV12-3 or TRBV12-4 to TRBJ2-7; D possibly corresponds to TRBD1 (6 bases). The CDR3 length is 13 residues. Trimming stripped 6 bases from V and 3 bases from J, with 12 bases between.

This CDR3 is CSVDPGTSSYNEQFF. As DNA, the CDR3 is TGCAGCGTTGATCCCGGGACTTCCTCCTACAATGAGCAGTTCTTC. The chain has TRBV29-1 and TRBJ2-1; D may be TRBD2 (6 bases). CDR1 SQVTM and CDR2 ANQGSEA come from the germline V gene. The CDR3 is 15 amino acids. Trimming cost V 3 bases and J 0 bases, with 12 bases left between them.

The chain links TRBV5-6 to TRBJ2-3; perhaps TRBD2 as D (5 bases). Trimming stripped 3 bases from V and 0 bases from J, with 8 bases between. Germline V gene sequence: CDR1 SGHDT, CDR2 YYEEEE. CDR3 length: 14 amino acids. DNA of the CDR3: TGTGCCAGCAGCTCCGGGGTTAGCACAGATACGCAGTATTTT. Protein sequence: CASSSGVSTDTQYF.

The chain carries TRBV7-2 and TRBJ2-3; 11 nucleotides align to TRBD1. From germline, CDR1 is SGHTA and CDR2 FQGNSA. The CDR3 runs 16 residues. With 10 bases clipped from V and 3 bases from J, the junction kept 12 bases outside the gene matches. CDR3: CATRKGGTGGTDTQYF. In nucleotides, the CDR3 is TGTGCCACGCGAAAAGGGGGGACAGGGGGTACAGATACGCAGTATTTT.

The chain recombines TRBV5-5 with TRBJ2-1; 10 bases are shared with TRBD2. Trimming at V came to 5 bases and at J to 4 bases, leaving 6 bases not matched to a gene. Germline CDR1 and CDR2: SGHKS and YYEKEE (reference sequence). This CDR3 contains 15 residues. The CDR3 region is CASRRGTSAYNEQFF. DNA for the CDR3: TGTGCCAGCAGGCGAGGGACTAGCGCTTACAATGAGCAGTTCTTC.

The genes are TRBV15 and TRBJ1-6, with 8 bases matching TRBD1. This CDR3 comprises 14 residues. After removal of 5 bases from V and 8 bases from J, the junction contained 5 bases not matched to a gene. Germline CDR1 and CDR2: LNHNV and YYDKDF (reference sequence). The CDR3 DNA follows: TGTGCCACCAGCCGGACAGGGTTTGATTCACCCCTCCACTTT. As protein: CATSRTGFDSPLHF.

J is TRBJ2-6 and V is TRBV4-1, with D perhaps TRBD2 (6 bases). Germline V gene data show CDR1 as MGHRA and CDR2 as YSYEKL. CDR3 size: 20 residues. Trimming cost V 3 bases and J 0 bases, with 21 bases left between them. The CDR3 nucleotides read TGCGCCAGCAGCCAGCTAAGTGTGGGCGGGGTGAGCTCTGGGGCCAACGTCCTGACTTTC. It translates to CASSQLSVGGVSSGANVLTF.

The V and J genes are TRBV6-5 and TRBJ1-5; a weak D match, TRBD1 (6 bases). The V and J ends lost 8 bases and 0 bases respectively, with 8 bases between them. The germline V gene has CDR1 MNHEY and CDR2 SVGAGI. The CDR3 covers 13 residues. The CDR3 loop is CASQGYSNQPQHF. As DNA, the CDR3 is TGTGCCAGCCAGGGGTATAGCAATCAGCCCCAGCATTTT.

This clone was recorded once. V is TRBV19 and J is TRBJ1-1, with 12 nucleotides matching TRBD1. Unmatched junction bases numbered 9, after V lost 7 bases and J lost 6 bases. The CDR3 extends over 15 amino acids. Germline loops: CDR1 LNHDA, CDR2 SQIVND (reference sequence). CDR3 nucleotide sequence: TGTGCCAGTATTGACCGGGACAGGGGGCTCCCTGAAGCTTTCTTT. Protein: CASIDRDRGLPEAFF. Based on the CDR3 plus reference TRBV19 and TRBJ1-1, the full variable domain is DGGITQSPKYLFRKEGQNVTLSCEQNLNHDAMYWYRQDPGQGLRLIYYSQIVNDFQKGDIAEGYSVSREKKESFPLTVTSAQKNPTAFYLCASIDRDRGLPEAFFGQGTRLTVV.

The rearrangement joins TRBV27 to TRBJ1-3, with unresolved D. The CDR3 consists of 15 residues. Germline CDR1 reads MNHEY; CDR2 reads SMNVEV (reference sequence). The V end lost 0 bases, the J end lost 2 bases, and 8 bases lay between the germline ends. The CDR3 coding sequence is TGTGCCAGCAGTTTATCGCCGGGTACTGGAAACACCATATATTTT. This translates into CASSLSPGTGNTIYF.

The V call is TRBV15, the J call TRBJ2-2; D is perhaps TRBD1 (6 bases). This CDR3 comprises 16 residues. V gave up 4 bases and J gave up 6 bases, with 18 bases separating them. In germline, CDR1 is LNHNV, CDR2 YYDKDF (reference sequence). DNA for the CDR3: TGTGCCACCAGCACCAGGGGACCAAATTTCCCCGGGGAGCTGTTTTTT. Residues: CATSTRGPNFPGELFF.

The chain uses TRBV7-9 and TRBJ1-2; no definite D call. This CDR3 is built from 15 residues. V was clipped by 3 bases and J by 7 bases, with 18 bases between them. Germline V gene data show CDR1 as SEHNR and CDR2 as FQNEAQ (reference sequence). In DNA, the CDR3 is TGTGCCAGCAGCTTTAGCCGGGAACTCATTCTTGGCTACACCTTC. Its translation is CASSFSRELILGYTF.

In regard to this clone: The same CDR3 is also encoded by other DNA sequences in this sample. The chain has TRBV6-1 and TRBJ1-4; D unresolved. Trimming took 2 bases from V and 6 from J, leaving 13 bases between them. The germline gives CDR1 MNHNS, CDR2 SASEGT. This CDR3 has 15 residues. CDR3 sequence: CASSESGRAHEKLFF. The CDR3 DNA reads TGTGCCAGCAGTGAATCGGGTCGGGCACATGAAAAACTGTTTTTT.

The chain carries TRBV19 and TRBJ2-3; no clear D. The germline gives CDR1 LNHDA, CDR2 SQIVND (reference sequence). Between the trimmed V and J ends, which lost 3 bases and 6 bases, there was a span of 13 bases. This CDR3 is 14 amino acids long. The CDR3 sequence is CASSIFRASDTQYF. CDR3 sequence (DNA): TGTGCCAGTAGTATTTTCCGGGCATCTGATACGCAGTATTTT.

The chain is built from TRBV4-3 and TRBJ1-2; D gene unclear. The V end lost 0 bases, the J end lost 2 bases, and 10 bases lay between the germline ends. From germline, CDR1 is LGHNA and CDR2 YSLEER. This CDR3 is built from 15 residues. DNA of the CDR3: TGCGCCAGCAGCCAAGATCGGGCAGCCAACTATGGCTACACCTTC. This sequence encodes CASSQDRAANYGYTF.

V usage is TRBV7-9 and J usage is TRBJ2-5; tentative D call: TRBD1 (6 bases). The ends were cut back, 6 bases at V and 2 bases at J, with 10 bases in the middle. Germline CDR1 reads SEHNR; CDR2 reads FQNEAQ (reference sequence). This CDR3 comprises 13 residues. The CDR3 DNA reads as TGTGCCAGCAGAATAGGACAGCAAGAGACCCAGTACTTC. It translates to CASRIGQQETQYF.

The CDR3: CASSIVGGSSGNTIYF. In DNA, the CDR3 is TGTGCCAGTAGTATAGTCGGAGGAAGTTCTGGAAACACCATATATTTT. The V gene is TRBV19, the J gene TRBJ1-3; D unresolved. V was clipped by 1 base and J by 1 base, with 11 bases between them. This CDR3 spans 16 amino acids. CDR1 and CDR2 (germline): LNHDA, SQIVND (reference sequence).

CDR3 DNA sequence: TGTGCCAGCAGCTTCGGGACAGGGGGCGATGGCTACACCTTC. This sequence encodes CASSFGTGGDGYTF. The chain carries TRBV7-2 and TRBJ1-2; 12 bases agree with TRBD1. Germline CDR1 is SGHTA and CDR2 is FQGNSA. The V segment lost 3 bases and the J segment 6 bases; nucleotides outside the gene matches: 2. The CDR3 totals 14 residues.

With respect to this clone: Compared with germline, one end of the junction differs, possibly owing to a read error. CDR3 nucleotides: TGCGCCAGCAGTCAAGGGACAGCTAACACTGAAGCTTTCTTT. Its protein is CASSQGTANTEAFF. The chain recombines TRBV4-3 with TRBJ1-1; the match to TRBD1 covers 7 bases. CDR1 and CDR2 from the germline V gene are LGHNA and YSLEER. The CDR3 sequence is 14 residues long.

This chain uses TRBV19 with TRBJ2-7; 8 bases line up with TRBD1. The CDR3 is 15 amino acids. The junction had 9 bases not matched to a gene; V was cut back by 7 bases and J by 1 base. The germline gives CDR1 LNHDA, CDR2 SQIVND (reference sequence). In DNA, the CDR3 is TGTGCCAGTAACTCACCCGGGACAGGATCCTACGAGCAGTACTTC. This codes for CASNSPGTGSYEQYF.

The chain recombines TRBV6-5 with TRBJ2-2, with TRBD1 identical over 7 bases. The CDR3 contains 16 residues. Germline V CDR1 and CDR2: MNHEY, SVGAGI. With V trimmed by 2 bases and J by 4 bases, 7 bases remained unmatched. The DNA for the CDR3 is TGTGCCAGCAGTTACCCTGACAGGGTTTCCACCGGGGAGCTGTTTTTT. Its translation is CASSYPDRVSTGELFF.

The chain has TRBV6-2 or TRBV6-3 and TRBJ1-5, with TRBD1 identical over 10 bases. The CDR3 covers 15 residues. With V trimmed by 5 bases and J by 2 bases, 3 bases remained unmatched. Germline loops: CDR1 MNHEY, CDR2 SVGEGT. The CDR3 DNA is TGTGCCAGCAGTACCGGGACAGGGGGCAATCAGCCCCAGCATTTT. Its translation is CASSTGTGGNQPQHF.

The rearrangement joins TRBV27 to TRBJ2-1; D gene ambiguous. Germline CDR1 reads MNHEY; CDR2 reads SMNVEV (reference sequence). CDR3 length: 15 amino acids. Trimming cost V 3 bases and J 0 bases, with 9 bases left between them. CDR3 in amino acids: CASSLAISSYNEQFF. For the CDR3, the DNA is TGTGCCAGCAGTTTGGCTATCAGCTCCTACAATGAGCAGTTCTTC.

The chain links TRBV19 to TRBJ1-2; D call uncertain. The V gene's germline CDR1 is LNHDA and CDR2 SQIVND (reference sequence). CDR3 length: 14 amino acids. Trimming stripped 7 bases from V and 6 bases from J, with 18 bases between. This CDR3 reads CASISLNKRDGYTF. The CDR3 bases are TGTGCCAGTATATCTCTGAATAAGAGGGATGGCTACACCTTC.

The chain combines TRBV29-1 with TRBJ2-1; D is uncertain. Germline CDR1 reads SQVTM; CDR2 reads ANQGSEA. The CDR3 is made up of 10 amino acids. V dropped 4 bases and J dropped 5 bases, with 3 bases sitting between them. The CDR3 loop reads CSVADNEQFF. CDR3 bases: TGCAGCGTTGCCGACAATGAGCAGTTCTTC.

The chain has TRBV19 and TRBJ1-4; the D gene is possibly TRBD1 (6 bases). The CDR3 consists of 15 residues. V was clipped by 3 bases and J by 0 bases, with 8 bases between them. Germline loops: CDR1 LNHDA, CDR2 SQIVND (reference sequence). The CDR3 DNA is TGTGCCAGTAGTATGGGGGGCGCAACTAATGAAAAACTGTTTTTT. The encoded protein is CASSMGGATNEKLFF.

V gene TRBV5-4 combines with J gene TRBJ2-3; tentative D call: TRBD1 (7 bases). Deletions cut 1 base from V and 3 bases from J, with 15 bases between. Germline lookup yields CDR1 SGHNT and CDR2 YYREEE (reference sequence). This CDR3 comprises 16 residues. CDR3 in amino acids: CASSLPTRGPTDTQYF. In DNA form, the CDR3 reads TGTGCCAGCAGCTTGCCGACTAGGGGGCCTACAGATACGCAGTATTTT.

This clone appeared a single time. The V and J genes are TRBV6-6 and TRBJ1-1; no firm D call. Trimming removed 5 bases from V and 0 bases from J, with 16 bases in between. The CDR3 runs 16 residues. Germline CDR1 is MNHNY and CDR2 is SVGAGI (reference sequence). The CDR3 DNA reads TGTGCCAGCAGTCCGAGATCCGGGTCTCTGAACACTGAAGCTTTCTTT. This codes for CASSPRSGSLNTEAFF.